The rows below give T cell receptor beta chains drawn from one sample of a study of cytotoxic CD8 clonotypes in ibrutinib-treated CLL. Clones were sequenced by immunoSEQ multiplex PCR, and TCRdb holds only the in-frame ones, with some missing. Found here are over 70,000 clones, about four fifths of them singletons; the top ten hold roughly 5%. The source was PBMCs, collected after 12 months of ibrutinib treatment. These receptors all come from a human donor with chronic lymphocytic leukemia. CDR3s include the opening cysteine and the closing phenylalanine or tryptophan. The D gene is left open where the match is weak. A clone size is listed for some rows: how often the clone was seen (once, few, many), or a class if it is expanded.

- once TRBJ2-7 TRBV7-9 CASSPRRARGREQYF TGTGCCAGCAGCCCAAGGAGGGCCCGGGGTCGGGAGCAGTACTTC
TRBD1 - TRBJ1-2 TRBV18 CASSPGQGPYGYTF TGTGCCAGCTCACCGGGACAGGGACCCTATGGCTACACCTTC
- few TRBJ2-5 TRBV12-2 CASHKKGLPETQYF TGTGCAAGTCACAAGAAGGGGTTACCAGAGACCCAGTACTTC
TRBD1 - TRBJ1-6 TRBV6-5 CASRSGTGRFRALHF TGTGCCAGCAGATCCGGGACAGGGAGGTTTCGGGCCCTCCACTTT
- - TRBJ1-6 TRBV28 CASSTPGGPNSPLHF TGTGCCAGCAGTACTCCGGGGGGACCTAATTCACCCCTCCACTTT
- few TRBJ1-1 TRBV7-9 CASSRSALNTEAFF TGTGCCAGCAGCCGGTCGGCGCTGAACACTGAAGCTTTCTTT
- once TRBJ2-2 TRBV18 CASSPELGRVNTGELFF TGTGCCAGCTCACCCGAACTCGGCAGGGTGAACACCGGGGAGCTGTTTTTT
TRBD2 - TRBJ2-1 TRBV7-6 CASSLGGGSGTSYNEQFF TGTGCCAGCAGCTTAGGGGGGGGTAGCGGGACCTCCTACAATGAGCAGTTCTTC
- - TRBJ2-2 TRBV7-3 CASSLWVGHTGELFF TGTGCCAGCAGCTTATGGGTAGGGCACACCGGGGAGCTGTTTTTT
- - TRBJ2-3 TRBV5-1 CASSLAVSTDTQYF TGCGCCAGCAGCTTGGCGGTCAGCACAGATACGCAGTATTTT
- - TRBJ2-1 TRBV6-4 CPGSGNEQFF TGTCCCGGGAGCGGCAATGAGCAGTTCTTC
- once TRBJ1-1 TRBV5-4 CASSPGAREAFF TGTGCCAGCAGCCCCGGGGCTCGGGAAGCTTTCTTT
- - TRBJ1-1 TRBV7-9 CASSLALAADKAFF TGTGCCAGCAGCTTAGCTTTGGCGGCAGACAAGGCTTTCTTT
- - TRBJ2-3 TRBV7-3 CASSPGSYTQYF TGTGCCAGCAGCCCAGGATCATATACGCAGTATTTT
TRBD2 - TRBJ2-1 TRBV18 CASSPGLAGREEQFF TGTGCCAGCTCCCCCGGACTAGCGGGGAGGGAGGAGCAGTTCTTC
- - TRBJ2-5 TRBV27 CASSFGRAETQYF TGTGCCAGCAGTTTTGGCAGAGCGGAGACCCAGTACTTC
TRBD2 - TRBJ2-2 TRBV27 CASTSTGLAGMNTGELFF TGTGCCAGCACCTCAACGGGGCTAGCGGGAATGAACACCGGGGAGCTGTTTTTT
- - TRBJ2-7 TRBV10-3 CAIGGSSYEQYF TGTGCCATCGGGGGCAGCTCCTACGAGCAGTACTTC
TRBD2 - TRBJ2-3 TRBV15 CATSRDLTSGTDTQYF TGTGCCACCAGCAGAGATCTGACTAGCGGCACAGATACGCAGTATTTT
TRBD1 - TRBJ2-1 TRBV7-2 CASSPWTGHNEQFF TGTGCCAGCAGCCCATGGACAGGCCACAATGAGCAGTTCTTC
TRBD2 - TRBJ2-5 TRBV11-2 CASSPPGLAGQETQYF TGTGCCAGCAGCCCCCCCGGACTAGCGGGGCAAGAGACCCAGTACTTC
- - TRBJ2-3 TRBV6-9 CARLAPYLLGGSQYF TGTGCCAGGCTCGCACCATACTTATTGGGGGGATCGCAGTATTTT
TRBD1 few TRBJ2-7 TRBV6-5 CASSRDRGPPYEQYF TGTGCCAGCAGCCGGGACAGGGGGCCCCCCTACGAGCAGTACTTC